This T cell receptor (beta chain) was captured by sequencing in a study of response to subunit inactivated influenza vaccine (dated by TCRdb to 2017 to 2018). For the wider study: To follow how T cells responded to a trivalent subunit inactivated influenza vaccine, the researchers relied on deep quantitative profiling of the T cell receptor repertoire.

A single count supports this clonotype. Its antigen remains undetermined. No much larger clonotype is one base removed from it; base qualities were not supplied. A solitary read yields weak support. The paper as a whole reports these results and caveats: The authors proposed that each seasonal influenza vaccination may bring in only a limited number of new T cells.

Library prep was done by RT-PCR. The sequencer listed for this sample is Illumina HiSeq 2500. The public reads were reprocessed in TCRdb via fastp at Q25 and MiXCR, keeping in-frame beta chains. Every distinct CDR3 protein forms one entry, paired with its most common genes and DNA. The sample table holds about 700,000 distinct CDR3 sequences, of which about 14% were seen once. The ten largest clones take up 5.5% to 7% of the sample. The CDR3, cysteine through phenylalanine, is 13 amino acids long. The DNA shown is the 39-base CDR3, in frame from base 1. Looking up the germline V gene (reference sequence) yields CDR1 DFQATT and CDR2 SNEGSKA. V is pared back by 0 bases and J by 4 bases, with 6 bases lying between the germline termini.

Rearrangement joined TRBV20-1 to TRBJ2-2, with an unclear D gene assignment. The input for sequencing was PBMCs from blood, taken 14 to 15 days before vaccination. This TCR came from a man aged 45-60 years who received an inactivated influenza vaccine. Donor details come from another sample of the same person, matched by shared clones. Here the CDR3 is given as CSARDGITGELFF. In nucleotides, the sequence is TGCAGTGCTAGAGATGGGATCACCGGGGAGCTGTTTTTT.